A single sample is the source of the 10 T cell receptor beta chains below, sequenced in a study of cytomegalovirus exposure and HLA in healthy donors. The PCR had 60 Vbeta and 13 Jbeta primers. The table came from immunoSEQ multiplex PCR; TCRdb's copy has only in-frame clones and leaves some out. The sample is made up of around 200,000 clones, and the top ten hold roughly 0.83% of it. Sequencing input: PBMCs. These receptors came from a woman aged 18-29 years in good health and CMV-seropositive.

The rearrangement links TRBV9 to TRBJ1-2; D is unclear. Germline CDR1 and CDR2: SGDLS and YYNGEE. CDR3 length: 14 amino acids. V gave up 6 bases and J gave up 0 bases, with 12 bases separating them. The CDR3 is CASTLPGANYGYTF. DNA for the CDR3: TGTGCCAGCACCCTCCCCGGGGCTAACTATGGCTACACCTTC.

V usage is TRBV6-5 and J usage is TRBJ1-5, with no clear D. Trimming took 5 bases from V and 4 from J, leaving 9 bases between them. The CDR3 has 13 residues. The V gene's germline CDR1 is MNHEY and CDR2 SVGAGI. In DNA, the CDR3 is TGTGCCAGCAGTAAGATTAGAAATCAGCCCCAGCATTTT. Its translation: CASSKIRNQPQHF.

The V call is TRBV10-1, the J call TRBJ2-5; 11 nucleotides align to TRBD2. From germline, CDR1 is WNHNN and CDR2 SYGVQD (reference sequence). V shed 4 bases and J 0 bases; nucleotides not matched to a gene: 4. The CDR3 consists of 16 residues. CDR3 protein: CASSGGTSGNQETQYF. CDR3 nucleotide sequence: TGCGCCAGCAGTGGGGGGACTAGCGGCAACCAAGAGACCCAGTACTTC.

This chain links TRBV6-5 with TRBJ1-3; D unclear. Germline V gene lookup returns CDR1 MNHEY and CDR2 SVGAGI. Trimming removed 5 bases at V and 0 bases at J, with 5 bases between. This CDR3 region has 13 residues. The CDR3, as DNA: TGTGCCAGCAGTGACAACTCTGGAAACACCATATATTTT. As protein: CASSDNSGNTIYF.

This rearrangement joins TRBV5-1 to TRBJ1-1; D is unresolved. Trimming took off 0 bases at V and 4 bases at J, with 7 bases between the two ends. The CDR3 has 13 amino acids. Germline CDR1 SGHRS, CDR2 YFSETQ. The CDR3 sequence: CASSLAYSTEAFF. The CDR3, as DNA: TGCGCCAGCAGCTTGGCCTATAGCACTGAAGCTTTCTTT.

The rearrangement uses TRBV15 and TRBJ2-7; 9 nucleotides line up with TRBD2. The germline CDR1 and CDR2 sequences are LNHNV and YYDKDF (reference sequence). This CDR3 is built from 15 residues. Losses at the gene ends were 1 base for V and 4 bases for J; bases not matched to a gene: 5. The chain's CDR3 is CATSRASGARYEQYF. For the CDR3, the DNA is TGTGCCACCAGCAGAGCTAGCGGGGCAAGGTACGAGCAGTACTTC.

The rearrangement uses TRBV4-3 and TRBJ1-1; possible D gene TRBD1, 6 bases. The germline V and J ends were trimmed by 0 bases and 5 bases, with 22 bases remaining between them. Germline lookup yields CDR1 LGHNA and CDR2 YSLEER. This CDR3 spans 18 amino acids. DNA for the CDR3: TGCGCCAGCAGCCAAGATCCTGCAGGGGAGCAGTTTGGGACTGAAGCTTTCTTT. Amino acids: CASSQDPAGEQFGTEAFF.

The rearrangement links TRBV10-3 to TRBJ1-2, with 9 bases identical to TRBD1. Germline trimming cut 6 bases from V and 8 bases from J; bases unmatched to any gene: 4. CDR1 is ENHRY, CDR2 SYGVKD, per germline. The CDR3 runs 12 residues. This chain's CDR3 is CAIRQGALGYTF. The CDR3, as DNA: TGTGCCATCAGACAGGGGGCATTGGGCTACACCTTC.

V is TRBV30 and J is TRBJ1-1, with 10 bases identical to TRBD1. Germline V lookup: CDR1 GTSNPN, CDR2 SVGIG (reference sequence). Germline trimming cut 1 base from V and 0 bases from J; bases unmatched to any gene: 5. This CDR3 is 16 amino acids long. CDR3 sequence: CAWSGTGGRMNTEAFF. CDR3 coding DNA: TGTGCCTGGAGTGGGACAGGGGGACGAATGAACACTGAAGCTTTCTTT.

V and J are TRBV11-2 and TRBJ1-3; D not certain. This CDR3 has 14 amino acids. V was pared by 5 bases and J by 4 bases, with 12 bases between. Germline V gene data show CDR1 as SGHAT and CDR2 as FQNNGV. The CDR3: CASSRRGIGNTIYF. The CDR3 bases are TGTGCCAGCAGCAGACGAGGGATAGGAAACACCATATATTTT.